This T cell receptor beta chain was sequenced during a study of glioma-infiltrating T cells. Using RNA template, CDR3s of TCR alpha and beta were amplified with iRepertoire arm-PCR. For one-step reverse transcription and amplification, about 90-450 ng of tissue mRNA or PBMC total RNA was used. One entry per CDR3 protein, called by TCRdb with MiXCR from the multiplex PCR reads. The sample shows around 170,000 distinct CDR3 sequences, around 42% of them seen only once. Whole-study findings and limits: Above-expected tissue-blood divergence occurred in all gliomas, most in low-grade ones. Tissue and blood shared very few CDR3 sequences.

With 2 bases removed from V and 7 bases from J, the gap between germline ends came to 15 bases. This CDR3 is 14 amino acids long. Germline V lookup: CDR1 LGHDT, CDR2 YNNKEL (reference sequence). Many counts were recorded for this clonotype. Its specificity is not known. The chain employs TRBV3-1 and TRBJ2-7; D possibly uses TRBD1 or TRBD2 (5 bases each). The sample consisted of glioma tissue, nonneoplastic brain tissue, or PBMCs (not recorded which). This sequence was found in a human donor with low-grade glioma or glioblastoma, undergoing nonglioma brain surgery, or in good health (not recorded which). CDR3 in amino acids: CASSQSYGAVEQYF. CDR3 sequence (DNA): TGTGCCAGCAGCCAAAGTTACGGGGCTGTTGAGCAGTACTTC.